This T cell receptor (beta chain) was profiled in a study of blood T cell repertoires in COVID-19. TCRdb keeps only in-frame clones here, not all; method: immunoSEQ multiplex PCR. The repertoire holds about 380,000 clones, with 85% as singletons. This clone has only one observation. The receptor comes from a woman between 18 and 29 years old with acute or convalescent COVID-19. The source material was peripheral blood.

The CDR3: CASSLGRGSNTEAFF. The CDR3 DNA reads TGCGCCAGCAGCTTGGGACGGGGTTCCAACACTGAAGCTTTCTTT. V gene TRBV5-1 combines with J gene TRBJ1-1; no clear D. The germline V gene has CDR1 SGHRS and CDR2 YFSETQ. CDR3 size: 15 residues. V was trimmed by 0 bases and J by 2 bases, leaving 11 bases between them.